The T cell receptor beta chain under discussion was sequenced for a study of blood T cell repertoires in COVID-19 (TCRdb year 2020). Looking at the study overall: Samples from collaborators originated in the United States, Italy and Spain and spanned both the acute and convalescent phases of COVID-19. The material from the prospective study consisted of cDNA or gDNA derived from T cells, B-cell-depleted T cells, or PBMCs. HLA class I and class II types, where available, came from metadata supplied by the sample provider rather than from assay-based typing. Nearly every sample came with metadata listing a de-identified subject ID, COVID-19 status, age in years and sex. A freely available public database, intended as a resource for researchers studying the immune response to SARS-CoV-2, is where the repertoires were released. Samples were obtained from the ongoing ImmuneRACE study (first 160 participants) and from some 1,200 subjects provided by 6 global collaborators. The dataset comprised deeply sampled blood TCRbeta repertoires from subjects exposed to, actively infected with, or recovered from COVID-19.

The study at large found these results: Clinical and demographic metadata were provided uncurated, with the amount varying by source and participant.

On this clone: It has no known antigen specificity. The sample holds no much larger clone one base away, and base qualities are not on file.

Collaborating institutions collected whole blood in K2EDTA tubes following their own protocols. Collaborator samples were shipped for TCRbeta analysis as frozen whole blood, isolated PBMCs, or DNA extracted from either sample type. TCRbeta CDR3 regions were amplified from genomic DNA by means of the immunoSEQ Assay, a bias-controlled multiplex PCR. The source study handled its data this way. Nucleated cell counts per sample were estimated from amplification of reference gene primers within the assay. To quantify the absolute abundance of each unique TCRbeta CDR3 rearrangement, sequence reads were collapsed and filtered. For each sample, productive Simpson clonality was calculated by taking the square root of Simpson's diversity index across productive rearrangements. Not all clones reach the TCRdb copy of this immuneACCESS table, which keeps in-frame sequences only. Checked studies attribute under half of the gap to unresolved V genes and leave the rest unexplained. V and J calls and clone size are as listed in that table; D and trimming were resolved from the DNA. Within this sample are about 170,000 clones, with around 74% of them counted one time only. The ten largest account for less than 3% of the sample.

The sample comprised peripheral blood. The clonotype was recovered from a woman older than 75 with acute or convalescent COVID-19.

The base sequence is TGTGCCAGCAGCCAAGGGCAGCAAGAGACCCAGTACTTC. It codes for CASSQGQQETQYF. This sequence uses TRBV3-1 (or the pseudogene TRBV3-2) and TRBJ2-5, with the D gene too uncertain to name. Deletion took 1 base off V and 2 bases off J, with a span of 5 bases between the germline ends. Its CDR3 holds 13 amino acids, cysteine through phenylalanine. This entry keeps only the CDR3 DNA: 39 bases, framed from base 1. The germline V gene (reference sequence) sets CDR1 to LGHDT and CDR2 to YNNKEL.